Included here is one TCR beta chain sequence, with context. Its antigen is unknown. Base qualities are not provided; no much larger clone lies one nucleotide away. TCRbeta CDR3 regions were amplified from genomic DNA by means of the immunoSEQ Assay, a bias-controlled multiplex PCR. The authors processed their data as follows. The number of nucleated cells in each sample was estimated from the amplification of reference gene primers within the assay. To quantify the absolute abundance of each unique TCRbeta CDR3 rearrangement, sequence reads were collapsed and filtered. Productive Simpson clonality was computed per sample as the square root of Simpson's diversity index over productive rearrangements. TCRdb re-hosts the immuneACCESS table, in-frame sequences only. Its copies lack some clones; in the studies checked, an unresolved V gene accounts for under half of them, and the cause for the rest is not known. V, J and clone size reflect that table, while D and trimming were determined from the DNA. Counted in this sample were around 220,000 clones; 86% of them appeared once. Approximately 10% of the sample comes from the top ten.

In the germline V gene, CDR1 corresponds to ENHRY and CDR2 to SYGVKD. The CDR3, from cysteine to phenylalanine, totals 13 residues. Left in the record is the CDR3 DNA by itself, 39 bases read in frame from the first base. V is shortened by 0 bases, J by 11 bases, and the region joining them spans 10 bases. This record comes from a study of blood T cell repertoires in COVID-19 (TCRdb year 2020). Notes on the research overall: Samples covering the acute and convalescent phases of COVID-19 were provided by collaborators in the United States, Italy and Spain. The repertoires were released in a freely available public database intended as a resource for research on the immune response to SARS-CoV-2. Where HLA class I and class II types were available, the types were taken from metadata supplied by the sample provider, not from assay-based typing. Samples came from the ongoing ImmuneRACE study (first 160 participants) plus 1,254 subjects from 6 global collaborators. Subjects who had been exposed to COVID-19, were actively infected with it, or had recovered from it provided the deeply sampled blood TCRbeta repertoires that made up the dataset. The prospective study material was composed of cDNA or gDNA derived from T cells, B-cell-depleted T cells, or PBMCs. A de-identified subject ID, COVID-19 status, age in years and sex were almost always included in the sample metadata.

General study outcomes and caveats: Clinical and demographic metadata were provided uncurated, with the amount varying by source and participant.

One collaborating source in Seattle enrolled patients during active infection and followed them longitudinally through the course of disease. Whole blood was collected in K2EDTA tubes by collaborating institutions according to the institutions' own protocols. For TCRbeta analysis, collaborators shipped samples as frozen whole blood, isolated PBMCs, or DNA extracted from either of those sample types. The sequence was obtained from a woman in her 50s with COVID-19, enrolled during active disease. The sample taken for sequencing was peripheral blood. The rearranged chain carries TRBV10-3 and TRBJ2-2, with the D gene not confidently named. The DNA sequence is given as TGTGCCATCAGTGAGTCAGTCTCCAGAGAGCTGTTTTTT. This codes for CAISESVSRELFF.